The next 12 T cell receptor beta chains were all read from a single sample in a study of blood T cell repertoires in COVID-19. Repertoires were generated with immunoSEQ multiplex PCR, while TCRdb's copy carries only in-frame clones and drops some. The table shows 290,000 or so clones, with roughly 80% occurring only once. The specimen sequenced was PBMCs or T cells enriched from blood (not recorded which). These receptors all stem from a man in his forties who had been exposed to COVID-19.

The rearrangement links TRBV19 to TRBJ2-1; TRBD2 matches at 8 bases. Germline CDR1 reads LNHDA; CDR2 reads SQIVND (reference sequence). This CDR3 is 15 amino acids long. V lost 5 bases to trimming and J lost 9 bases; unmatched junction nucleotides: 12. The CDR3 loop reads CASSRGGASNIEQFF. CDR3 DNA sequence: TGTGCCAGTAGTCGGGGGGGGGCTAGCAATATTGAGCAGTTCTTC.

The rearrangement joins TRBV12-3 or TRBV12-4 to TRBJ2-1; D unresolved. The CDR3 is made up of 13 amino acids. Trimming pared 7 bases from V and 10 bases from J, leaving 17 bases between. The CDR3 spells CASIAHSRLEQFF. The CDR3 DNA is TGTGCCAGCATAGCCCACTCGCGGCTGGAGCAGTTCTTC.

The chain employs TRBV10-3 and TRBJ1-5, with no clear D. The CDR3 is made up of 13 amino acids. CDR1 and CDR2 from the germline V gene are ENHRY and SYGVKD. V lost 8 bases and J lost 5, with 13 bases in between. DNA of the CDR3: TGTGCCATCTCACAGACTAAAGATCAGCCCCAGCATTTT. It translates to CAISQTKDQPQHF.

The rearrangement uses TRBV10-3 and TRBJ1-1; no reliable D call. The CDR3 sequence is 13 residues long. Trimming left V 10 bases short and J 2 bases short, with 14 bases between. Germline V gene lookup returns CDR1 ENHRY and CDR2 SYGVKD. This CDR3 is CATGRADNTEAFF. The CDR3 coding sequence is TGTGCCACCGGGAGGGCGGATAACACTGAAGCTTTCTTT.

V and J are TRBV3-1 (or the pseudogene TRBV3-2) and TRBJ1-2; D is uncertain. V lost 4 bases and J 8 bases, leaving 14 bases between the germline ends. Germline CDR1 and CDR2: LGHDT and YNNKEL (reference sequence). This CDR3 has 13 amino acids. DNA of the CDR3: TGTGCCAGCAGCCCCAGCCTGACGGGGGGCTACACCTTC. Protein product: CASSPSLTGGYTF.

This clone was picked up one time. The CDR3 region is CASSESARGGNYGYTF. CDR3 nucleotide sequence: TGTGCCAGCAGTGAATCCGCCCGCGGGGGGAACTATGGCTACACCTTC. V is TRBV6-1 and J is TRBJ1-2; maybe TRBD1 (5 bases). Trimming cost V 2 bases and J 2 bases, with 15 bases left between them. CDR1 is MNHNS, CDR2 SASEGT, per germline. This CDR3 region has 16 residues.

The chain combines TRBV21-1 with TRBJ2-3; TRBD2, the D gene given by the table, was not confirmed from the DNA. TRBV21-1 is reported as a pseudogene. The CDR3 is made up of 15 amino acids. The CDR3: CASSGGLAGTDTQYF. DNA for the CDR3: TGTGCCAGCAGCGGCGGGCTAGCGGGAACAGATACGCAGTATTTT.

This rearrangement joins TRBV12-3 or TRBV12-4 to TRBJ1-1; no clear D gene. This CDR3 contains 13 residues. Trimming took off 4 bases at V and 1 base at J, with 7 bases between the two ends. CDR3 sequence reads: CASSWAENTEAFF. The CDR3 coding sequence is TGTGCCAGCAGTTGGGCAGAGAACACTGAAGCTTTCTTT.

V usage is TRBV5-6 and J usage is TRBJ2-1, with 10 nucleotides matching TRBD2. Germline lookup yields CDR1 SGHDT and CDR2 YYEEEE. After removal of 2 bases from V and 2 bases from J, the junction contained 4 bases not matched to a gene. This CDR3 has 16 amino acids. The CDR3 coding sequence is TGTGCCAGCAGCTTCCTCGGGACTAGCGCCTACAATGAGCAGTTCTTC. Its translation is CASSFLGTSAYNEQFF.

Here the CDR3 reads CASSPEGAPETQYF. CDR3 nucleotide sequence: TGTGCCAGCTCACCAGAGGGGGCGCCGGAGACCCAGTACTTC. The chain recombines TRBV18 with TRBJ2-5, with 7 bases aligning to TRBD1. Unmatched junction bases numbered 5, after V lost 2 bases and J lost 5 bases. The germline V gene has CDR1 KGHSH and CDR2 LQKENI. The CDR3 length is 14 residues.

The chain joins TRBV20-1 to TRBJ2-7, with 7 bases matching TRBD2. J was trimmed by 4 bases and V by 3 bases; bases with no gene match: 15. This CDR3 spans 16 amino acids. In germline, CDR1 is DFQATT, CDR2 SNEGSKA (reference sequence). The CDR3, as DNA: TGCAGTGCTAGTGGCTTAGCGGGTAGACCGCGGTACGAGCAGTACTTC. As protein: CSASGLAGRPRYEQYF.

The chain uses TRBV6-5 and TRBJ1-2; 9 bases line up with TRBD1. Germline CDR1 and CDR2: MNHEY and SVGAGI. The CDR3 runs to 13 residues. V dropped 6 bases and J dropped 5; count of bases not matched to a gene: 4. CDR3 region: CASRQGAGYGYTF. For the CDR3, the DNA is TGTGCCAGCAGACAGGGGGCTGGTTATGGCTACACCTTC.